The 21 T cell receptor beta chains in this list originate from one sample, sequenced in a study of T cells in Graves' hyperthyroidism and ophthalmopathy. The CDR3 regions of TCR beta were amplified from RNA transcripts. HTBI primers were used for first-round RT-PCR of the TCR CDR3. TCRdb analysed the multiplex PCR reads with MiXCR anew, one entry per CDR3 protein. The repertoire holds fewer than 450,000 distinct CDR3 sequences, with about 18% as singletons. The sample comprised blood. The origin of the receptors is a woman younger than 45 with Graves' hyperthyroidism that later progressed to Graves' ophthalmopathy.

This clonotype was seen ten or more times. The V gene is TRBV2, the J gene TRBJ2-5, with unresolved D. Per germline, CDR1 SNHLY and CDR2 FYNNEI. Trimming cost V 3 bases and J 4 bases, with 12 bases left between them. The CDR3 extends over 14 amino acids. CDR3 in DNA: TGTGCCAGCAGTGACAGAAATTTACCAGAGACCCAGTACTTC. This translates into CASSDRNLPETQYF.

The sample holds many counts of this clonotype. This rearrangement joins TRBV7-2 to TRBJ2-7; D is tentatively TRBD1 or TRBD2 (6 bases each). Germline CDR1 and CDR2: SGHTA and FQGNSA. The V and J ends lost 7 bases and 3 bases respectively, with 13 bases between them. The CDR3 is 13 amino acids. As DNA, the CDR3 is TGTGCCAGCACCGGGGGCGGCAACTACGAGCAGTACTTC. It codes for CASTGGGNYEQYF. The full variable domain, in which reference TRBV7-2 and TRBJ2-7 provide the parts outside the CDR3, is GAGVSQSPSNKVTEKGKDVELRCDPISGHTALYWYRQSLGQGLEFLIYFQGNSAPDKSGLPSDRFSAERTGGSVSTLTIQRTQQEDSAVYLCASTGGGNYEQYFGPGTRLTVT.

This clonotype was found a few times. The gene calls are TRBV20-1 and TRBJ2-2; D uncertain. V lost 3 bases and J lost 1, with 15 bases in between. CDR1 and CDR2 (germline): DFQATT, SNEGSKA (reference sequence). CDR3 length equals 16 residues. CDR3 sequence: CSARRTTSMNTGELFF. In DNA, the CDR3 is TGCAGTGCTAGGCGAACGACGAGCATGAACACCGGGGAGCTGTTTTTT.

At least ten counts were recorded for this clonotype. The rearrangement uses TRBV18 and TRBJ2-7; 8 nucleotides match TRBD1. V lost 5 bases and J lost 7; bases outside the gene matches: 13. The CDR3 is 15 residues long. Per germline, CDR1 KGHSH and CDR2 LQKENI. The CDR3 spells CASSSFRGPLGEQYF. CDR3 sequence (DNA): TGTGCCAGCTCATCGTTCAGGGGGCCCCTGGGAGAGCAGTACTTC.

The genes are TRBV27 and TRBJ1-2, with D maybe TRBD1 (6 bases). Germline assignment: CDR1 MNHEY and CDR2 SMNVEV (reference sequence). The germline V and J ends were trimmed by 6 bases and 6 bases, with 17 bases remaining between them. The CDR3 sequence is 14 residues long. The CDR3 spells CASRQGGRLDGYTF. CDR3 DNA: TGTGCCAGCAGGCAAGGGGGACGACTGGATGGCTACACCTTC.

This clonotype was seen at least ten times. J is TRBJ1-4 and V is TRBV13, with 8 positions matching TRBD1. Germline CDR1 reads PRHDT; CDR2 reads FYEKMQ (reference sequence). The CDR3 contains 16 residues. The ends lost 5 bases at V and 0 bases at J; junction bases unmatched: 5. The chain's CDR3 is CASSREQGATNEKLFF. In nucleotides, the CDR3 is TGTGCCAGCAGCAGAGAACAGGGGGCAACTAATGAAAAACTGTTTTTT.

This clonotype was found many times. The genes are TRBV2 and TRBJ2-1, with 10 bases matching TRBD2. The germline gives CDR1 SNHLY, CDR2 FYNNEI. The CDR3 sequence is 14 residues long. V shed 8 bases, J shed 3 bases, and the junction held 4 bases outside the gene matches. The CDR3 region has the DNA TGTGCCAGCGAGTCTAGCGGGGGCTACAATGAGCAGTTCTTC. This sequence encodes CASESSGGYNEQFF.

This clonotype was detected only a few times. V and J are TRBV5-5 and TRBJ1-3; unclear D gene. The CDR3 is made up of 15 amino acids. The germline V gene encodes CDR1 SGHKS and CDR2 YYEKEE (reference sequence). V was pared by 1 base and J by 0 bases, with 8 bases between. This chain's CDR3 is CASSLSSNSGNTIYF. In nucleotides, the CDR3 is TGTGCCAGCAGCTTGTCCAGTAACTCTGGAAACACCATATATTTT.

This clonotype appeared a few times. The chain couples TRBV2 to TRBJ1-5; 7 bases line up with TRBD1. This CDR3 comprises 13 residues. After removal of 8 bases from V and 3 bases from J, the junction contained 4 bases not matched to a gene. CDR1 is SNHLY, CDR2 FYNNEI, per germline. Here the CDR3 reads CASVGQFNQPQHF. The CDR3 nucleotides are TGTGCCAGCGTGGGACAGTTCAATCAGCCCCAGCATTTT.

This chain uses TRBV4-1 with TRBJ2-3, with 7 bases fitting TRBD1. This CDR3 contains 18 residues. Germline-derived CDR1 and CDR2 are MGHRA and YSYEKL. V shed 1 base, J shed 0 bases, and the junction held 10 bases outside the gene matches. This chain's CDR3 is CASSQAGAGTASTDTQYF. Written as DNA, the CDR3 is TGCGCCAGCAGCCAAGCTGGGGCCGGGACAGCGAGCACAGATACGCAGTATTTT.

A few counts support this clonotype. The V and J genes are TRBV20-1 and TRBJ1-6; D call uncertain. The ends were cut back, 5 bases at V and 8 bases at J, with 19 bases in the middle. The CDR3 has 15 residues. Germline V gives CDR1 DFQATT, CDR2 SNEGSKA (reference sequence). CDR3: CSAPRISTGHSPLHF. Here the CDR3 DNA reads TGCAGTGCTCCGAGAATTTCAACCGGGCATTCACCCCTCCACTTT.

This clonotype was counted many times. The rearrangement links TRBV6-6 to TRBJ1-2; D not resolved. Trimming removed 1 base at V and 2 bases at J, with 5 bases between. CDR1 is MNHNY, CDR2 SVGAGI, per germline (reference sequence). The CDR3 totals 13 residues. For the CDR3, the DNA is TGTGCCAGCAGTTACTGGCAGAACTATGGCTACACCTTC. Its protein product is CASSYWQNYGYTF.

This chain uses TRBV4-1 with TRBJ2-1, with D perhaps TRBD1 or TRBD2 (6 bases each). CDR1 and CDR2 from the germline V gene are MGHRA and YSYEKL. The V gene lost 1 base and the J gene lost 2 bases, with 18 bases spanning the gap. This CDR3 has 18 amino acids. The CDR3 DNA sequence: TGCGCCAGCAGCCAAGGGGGGCGTAGCGGCAGGACCTACAATGAGCAGTTCTTC. Encoded protein: CASSQGGRSGRTYNEQFF.

This clonotype was counted many times. V usage is TRBV3-1 and J usage is TRBJ1-1; 7 positions agree with TRBD1. The trim removed 3 bases at V and 1 base at J, leaving 14 bases unmatched. The germline V gene encodes CDR1 LGHDT and CDR2 YNNKEL (reference sequence). The CDR3 is made up of 18 amino acids. The CDR3 region has the DNA TGTGCCAGCAGCCACCTACCGAGACAGGGTTGGCCGAACACTGAAGCTTTCTTT. This translates into CASSHLPRQGWPNTEAFF.

The chain has TRBV4-1 and TRBJ2-3; TRBD2 aligns across 14 bases. V shed 5 bases, J shed 5 bases, and the junction held 9 bases outside the gene matches. In germline, CDR1 is MGHRA, CDR2 YSYEKL. The CDR3 extends over 17 amino acids. Here the CDR3 DNA reads TGCGCCAGCAGCGCCCGACTAGCGGGAGGGCGTATAGATACGCAGTATTTT. It yields the protein CASSARLAGGRIDTQYF.

This clonotype was picked up many times. V is TRBV20-1 and J is TRBJ1-2; D remains unclear. CDR1 DFQATT and CDR2 SNEGSKA come from the germline V gene (reference sequence). Trimming cost V 1 base and J 0 bases, with 9 bases left between them. This CDR3 comprises 14 residues. The CDR3 spells CSARVPEANYGYTF. CDR3 bases: TGCAGTGCTAGAGTTCCCGAGGCTAACTATGGCTACACCTTC.

This clonotype was counted a few times. The CDR3 DNA follows: TGCGCCAGCAGCCCGAGAGGAGGGGCAGTTAGCGCAGATACGCAGTATTTT. This codes for CASSPRGGAVSADTQYF. The rearrangement uses TRBV5-1 and TRBJ2-3, with D tentatively TRBD2 (6 bases). The CDR3 has 17 amino acids. CDR1 and CDR2 (germline): SGHRS, YFSETQ. V shed 4 bases and J shed 4 bases, with 22 bases lying between them.

In its sample, this clonotype was seen many times. The chain couples TRBV5-1 to TRBJ1-2; D might be TRBD1 (5 bases). This CDR3 comprises 15 residues. The V end lost 5 bases, the J end lost 5 bases, and 19 bases lay between the germline ends. Germline-derived CDR1 and CDR2 are SGHRS and YFSETQ. The CDR3: CASRNMGGEEYGYTF. CDR3 nucleotides: TGCGCCAGCAGGAACATGGGGGGAGAGGAATATGGCTACACCTTC.

The CDR3 region has the DNA TGTGCCAGCAGCAATAGTCAGTTTGGATTTACTAATGAAAAACTGTTTTTT. This gives the protein CASSNSQFGFTNEKLFF. The chain carries TRBV7-9 and TRBJ1-4, with no clear D. CDR1 SEHNR and CDR2 FQNEAQ come from the germline V gene (reference sequence). The V and J ends lost 5 bases and 2 bases respectively, with 18 bases between them. The CDR3 sequence is 17 residues long. The whole variable domain, remainder taken from reference TRBV7-9 and TRBJ1-4, is DTGVSQNPRHKITKRGQNVTFRCDPISEHNRLYWYRQTLGQGPEFLTYFQNEAQLEKSRLLSDRFSAERPKGSFSTLEIQRTEQGDSAMYLCASSNSQFGFTNEKLFFGSGTQLSVL.

The sample holds many counts of this clonotype. V usage is TRBV5-1 and J usage is TRBJ1-1; tentative D call: TRBD1 (6 bases). Deletions cut 0 bases from V and 7 bases from J, with 13 bases between. Germline assignment: CDR1 SGHRS and CDR2 YFSETQ. The length of the CDR3 is 14 residues. CDR3 sequence (DNA): TGCGCCAGCAGCTTGGCTCTACAGGGTGGTGAAGCTTTCTTT. Its translation is CASSLALQGGEAFF.

This clonotype was seen ten or more times. The J gene is TRBJ1-6, the V gene TRBV28; 10 nucleotides match TRBD1. After removal of 7 bases from V and 8 bases from J, the junction contained 8 bases not matched to a gene. Germline CDR1 reads MDHEN; CDR2 reads SYDVKM. This CDR3 region has 15 residues. The CDR3 loop reads CASTRPGTGDSPLHF. The CDR3 DNA follows: TGTGCCAGCACTCGCCCTGGGACAGGGGATTCACCCCTCCACTTT.